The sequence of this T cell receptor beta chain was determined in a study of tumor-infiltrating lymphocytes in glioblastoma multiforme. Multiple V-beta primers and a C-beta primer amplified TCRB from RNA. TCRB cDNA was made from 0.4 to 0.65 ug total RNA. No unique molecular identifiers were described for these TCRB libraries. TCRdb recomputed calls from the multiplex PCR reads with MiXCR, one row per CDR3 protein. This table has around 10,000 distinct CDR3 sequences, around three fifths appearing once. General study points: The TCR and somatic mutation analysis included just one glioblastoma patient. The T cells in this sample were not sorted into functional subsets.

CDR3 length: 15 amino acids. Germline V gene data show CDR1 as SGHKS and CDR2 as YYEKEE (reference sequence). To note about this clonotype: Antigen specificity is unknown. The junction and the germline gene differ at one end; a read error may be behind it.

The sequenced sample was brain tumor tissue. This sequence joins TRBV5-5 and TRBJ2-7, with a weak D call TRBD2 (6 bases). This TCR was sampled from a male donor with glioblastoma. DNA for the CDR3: TGTGCCGGCAGTCCTGGGACTGGCGGTGCCTACGAGCAGTACTTC. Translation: CAGSPGTGGAYEQYF.